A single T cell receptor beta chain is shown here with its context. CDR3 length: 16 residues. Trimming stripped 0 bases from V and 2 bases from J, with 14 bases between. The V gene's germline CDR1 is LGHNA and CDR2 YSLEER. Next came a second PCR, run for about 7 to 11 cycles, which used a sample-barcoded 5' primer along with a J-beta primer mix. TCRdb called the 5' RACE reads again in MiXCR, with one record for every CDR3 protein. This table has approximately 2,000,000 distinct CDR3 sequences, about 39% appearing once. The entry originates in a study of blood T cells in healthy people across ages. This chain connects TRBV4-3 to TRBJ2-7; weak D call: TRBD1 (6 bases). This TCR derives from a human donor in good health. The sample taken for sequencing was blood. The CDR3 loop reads CASSQDRAGEAYEQYF. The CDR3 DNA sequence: TGCGCCAGCAGCCAAGATCGGGCAGGGGAAGCCTACGAGCAGTACTTC.